A selection of T cell receptor beta chains follows, all from one sample in a study of blood T cell repertoires in COVID-19. Generated by immunoSEQ multiplex PCR, the TCRdb table keeps only in-frame clones and is missing some. Found here are approximately 240,000 clones, approximately 80% of them singletons; the top ten hold under 4.5%. Source material: peripheral blood. These receptors were obtained from a woman aged 40 to 49 with active or convalescent COVID-19. The CDR3 runs from the conserved cysteine through the conserved F or W. A D gene is named only where the DNA matches it firmly. The size entry is marked missing in some rows and otherwise reads once, few, many or a size class.

cdr3_nt	cdr3_aa	clone_size	d_call	v_call	j_call
TGTGCCTGGAATGAGGATAGCAATCAGCCCCAGCATTTT	CAWNEDSNQPQHF	few	-	TRBV30	TRBJ1-5
TGTGCCTGGAGTCTCGGACAGGGTGGCACTGAAGCTTTCTTT	CAWSLGQGGTEAFF	-	TRBD1	TRBV30	TRBJ1-1
TGCAGCGTCGCTCAGGGGGGATGGACTGAAGCTTTCTTT	CSVAQGGWTEAFF	-	TRBD1	TRBV29-1	TRBJ1-1
TGTGCCAGCAGCCCCCGGACAGTTTCGTACACCTTC	CASSPRTVSYTF	-	-	TRBV7-8	TRBJ1-2
TGTGCCAGCAGGCGATATCGGGAGGGGTCCTCTGGAAACACCATATATTTT	CASRRYREGSSGNTIYF	once	-	TRBV6-6	TRBJ1-3
TGCGCCAGCAGTGAGTCGAAGGACAGGAACGCTTTCTTT	CASSESKDRNAFF	-	TRBD1	TRBV10-1	TRBJ1-1
TGTGCCAGCAGTTACGGGACAGGACTTTCAGATACGCAGTATTTT	CASSYGTGLSDTQYF	once	TRBD1	TRBV6-5	TRBJ2-3
TGTGCCAGCAGCCCAGAAGAGACCCAGTACTTC	CASSPEETQYF	-	-	TRBV11-2	TRBJ2-5
TGTGCCAGCAGCAGGACAGAACGAACTGGAAACACCATATATTTT	CASSRTERTGNTIYF	few	-	TRBV2	TRBJ1-3
TGTGCCAGCAGTAAGGACAGGGCCACCGGGGAGCTGTTTTTT	CASSKDRATGELFF	few	TRBD1	TRBV7-9	TRBJ2-2
TGTGCCAGTAGTACACAGGGGGATAACTATGGCTACACCTTC	CASSTQGDNYGYTF	-	TRBD1	TRBV19	TRBJ1-2
TGTGCCAGCAGTAGAGGGGGCGGTCAGCCCCAGCATTTT	CASSRGGGQPQHF	-	TRBD1	TRBV6-5	TRBJ1-5
TGTGCCAGCAGCCCGAACCAGGGCTACTATGGCTACACCTTC	CASSPNQGYYGYTF	-	-	TRBV11-2	TRBJ1-2
TGCGCCAGCAGCACTGGGACAGCCAGGGATACGCAGTATTTT	CASSTGTARDTQYF	-	TRBD1	TRBV5-1	TRBJ2-3
TGTGCCAGTACAGCGAGGAATAGCAATCAGCCCCAGCATTTT	CASTARNSNQPQHF	-	-	TRBV19	TRBJ1-5
TGTGCCAGCAGCATACTACAGGGAGGGGGCACAGATACGCAGTATTTT	CASSILQGGGTDTQYF	-	-	TRBV5-5	TRBJ2-3
TGTGCCAGCAGTTCCAGGGGGCAGGGAACTGAAGCTTTCTTT	CASSSRGQGTEAFF	-	TRBD1	TRBV27	TRBJ1-1
TGTGCCAGCAGCAGGATTGGGAAAATTTCGGACAGGGACAACGAGCAGTACTTC	CASSRIGKISDRDNEQYF	few	TRBD1	TRBV5-4	TRBJ2-7
TGTGCCAGCAGCTTAGTTGCTGGCAGGGGGGTGGAGACCCAGTACTTC	CASSLVAGRGVETQYF	-	-	TRBV7-2	TRBJ2-5
TGTGCCAGCAGTGAGCTAGCGGGGGGGCCGGGAGGCTACAATGAGCAGTTCTTC	CASSELAGGPGGYNEQFF	-	TRBD2	TRBV6-4	TRBJ2-1
TGTGCCAGCGCCGGACTAGCGGGGGGGTATGAGCAGTTCTTC	CASAGLAGGYEQFF	-	TRBD2	TRBV14	TRBJ2-1
TGTGCCAGCAGTTACCGAAGAACAGAGAACTATGGCTACACCTTC	CASSYRRTENYGYTF	-	-	TRBV6-5	TRBJ1-2
TGTGCTAGTGGTTTGGGGACAGGGCAGGTCTATGGCTACACCTTC	CASGLGTGQVYGYTF	-	TRBD1	TRBV12-5	TRBJ1-2
TGTGCCAGCAGCCAGGGGGGGGGCCGTGCGAAACTGTTTTTT	CASSQGGGRAKLFF	-	-	TRBV4-2	TRBJ1-4
TGTGCCAGCAGCTTTGACACAGCTCCTTTGTATGGCTACACCTTC	CASSFDTAPLYGYTF	-	-	TRBV5-5	TRBJ1-2
TGTGCCAGCAGCCAGGGACAAAATAATTCACCCCTCCACTTT	CASSQGQNNSPLHF	-	-	TRBV3-1/TRBV3-2	TRBJ1-6
TGTGCCAGCACCCCCCAGGGGCAGCAATGGGATACGCAGTATTTT	CASTPQGQQWDTQYF	-	-	TRBV6-5	TRBJ2-3
TGTGCCAGTAGTGTCGGGACAGGTGAGACTGAAGCTTTCTTT	CASSVGTGETEAFF	-	TRBD1	TRBV19	TRBJ1-1
TGTGCCAGCAGGACAGGGACAGATACGCAGTATTTT	CASRTGTDTQYF	-	TRBD1	TRBV6-6	TRBJ2-3
TGTGCCAGCAGCCTGGGACTAGCGGGGCTCTGGGAGACCCAGTACTTC	CASSLGLAGLWETQYF	once	TRBD2	TRBV7-8	TRBJ2-5
TGTGCCAGCAGCTTAGGTTACACGGGAGTGGGTGGCTACACCTTC	CASSLGYTGVGGYTF	-	-	TRBV7-2	TRBJ1-2
TGTGCCTGGAGTTGGGCTTTTGGTCTCAATTCACCCCTCCACTTT	CAWSWAFGLNSPLHF	-	-	TRBV30	TRBJ1-6
TGTGCCAGCAGCTTAAAGGGACAGGGGGCGCATCGTGAAAAACTGTTTTTT	CASSLKGQGAHREKLFF	-	TRBD1	TRBV11-2	TRBJ1-4
TGCGCCAGCAGCTTGGGGGCGCAAGGCGGGGAGCTGTTTTTT	CASSLGAQGGELFF	-	-	TRBV5-1	TRBJ2-2
TGTGCCAGCAGCAGCCCTCGGGACAGGGGTATCGGGGCCCAGTACTTC	CASSSPRDRGIGAQYF	-	TRBD1	TRBV7-9	TRBJ2-5
TGCGCCAGCAGCTTGGTCCCGGGACAGGGAAGTTCTGGGGCCAACGTCCTGACTTTC	CASSLVPGQGSSGANVLTF	-	TRBD1	TRBV5-1	TRBJ2-6
TGCGCCAGCAGCCAAGGGCTCCGTTCACCCCTCCACTTT	CASSQGLRSPLHF	once	-	TRBV4-1	TRBJ1-6
TGTGCCAGCAGTGCTGAAGCATCGACGGGGGGAGGATACAATGAGCAGTTCTTC	CASSAEASTGGGYNEQFF	-	TRBD2	TRBV2	TRBJ2-1
TGTGCCAGCAGTGAATTAGGCGGGGGTGACACAGATACGCAGTATTTT	CASSELGGGDTDTQYF	-	TRBD2	TRBV2	TRBJ2-3
TGTGCCAGCAGCTCTAGCGGGGGCCCGGGATGGGAGCTGTTTTTT	CASSSSGGPGWELFF	-	TRBD2	TRBV7-9	TRBJ2-2
TGTGCCAGCAGCTTAAGGAGGGCTGGGGCCAACGTCCTGACTTTC	CASSLRRAGANVLTF	-	-	TRBV7-9	TRBJ2-6
TGTGCCAGCAGTCCTGTCGGGCAGCCCCAGCATTTT	CASSPVGQPQHF	-	-	TRBV27	TRBJ1-5
TGTGCCAGCAGCTCGGGACAGGGACATTCACCCCTCCACTTT	CASSSGQGHSPLHF	-	TRBD1	TRBV7-2	TRBJ1-6
TGCAGCGTTGGGGGCCCGGCGGAGCAGTACTTC	CSVGGPAEQYF	-	-	TRBV29-1	TRBJ2-7
TGTGCCAGCTCCCTCCGGACTGGAGAAATCACAGATACGCAGTATTTT	CASSLRTGEITDTQYF	once	-	TRBV18	TRBJ2-3
TGTGCCAGCAGTGATCCGGGGGCTGGAAACACCATATATTTT	CASSDPGAGNTIYF	-	-	TRBV6-1	TRBJ1-3
TGTGCCAGCACCACATGGGTCAGCGGTACCACGAACACCGGGGAGCTGTTTTTT	CASTTWVSGTTNTGELFF	-	-	TRBV28	TRBJ2-2
TGTGCCAGCAGTCCATTAGGGGGGGTTTCAAACACTGAAGCTTTCTTT	CASSPLGGVSNTEAFF	-	-	TRBV28	TRBJ1-1
TGCGCCAGCAGTGAATCGGGAAAGGGACAGATTACCGGGGAGCTGTTTTTT	CASSESGKGQITGELFF	-	TRBD1	TRBV10-1	TRBJ2-2
TGTGCCAGTAGGCCCCACCCAGGTGATGAAGCTTTCTTT	CASRPHPGDEAFF	-	-	TRBV19	TRBJ1-1
TGTGCCAGTATCTCGGACTATGGCTACACCTTC	CASISDYGYTF	-	-	TRBV19	TRBJ1-2
TGTGCCAGCGGATATACAGGATACACTGAAGCTTTCTTT	CASGYTGYTEAFF	-	-	TRBV2	TRBJ1-1
TGTGCCACCAGTGATCCGAGACAAGGTGGCTACACCTTC	CATSDPRQGGYTF	few	-	TRBV24-1	TRBJ1-2
TGTGCCAGCAGCCAAGGGAGCGGGGGGTTCAATGAGCAGTTCTTC	CASSQGSGGFNEQFF	many	TRBD2	TRBV4-2	TRBJ2-1
TGTGCCAGCAGGGGGCAGGTTCAAGGCTACACCTTC	CASRGQVQGYTF	-	-	TRBV27	TRBJ1-2
TGTGCCAGCAGTCTCAGGGGGCATAACTATGGCTACACCTTC	CASSLRGHNYGYTF	-	TRBD1	TRBV28	TRBJ1-2
TGTGCCAGCAGTCCAGGCCCTGAAGCTTTCTTT	CASSPGPEAFF	-	-	TRBV28	TRBJ1-1